Listed below are T cell receptor beta chains from one sample, sequenced in a study of cytomegalovirus exposure and HLA in healthy donors. Using immunoSEQ multiplex PCR, the repertoire was profiled, and TCRdb retains in-frame clones only, with some absent. The sample contains 160,000 or so clones, approximately 80% of which appear only once. The sequencing input was PBMCs. The receptors derive from a middle-aged man in good health and CMV-seropositive. CDR3s include the opening cysteine and the closing phenylalanine or tryptophan. Each record gives: V gene, CDR3 length, CDR3 protein.

TRBV28 | 15 | CASNHPGTGIETQYF
TRBV6-5 | 11 | CASTQGYEQYF
TRBV19 | 18 | CASSIHPRQNPNNSPLHF
TRBV9 | 16 | CASSVGSPAGPYEQYF
TRBV27 | 13 | CASRDTGTYGYTF
TRBV5-1 | 14 | CASSLSGTNEKLFF
TRBV6-5 | 16 | CASSYPSRAGGYEQYF
TRBV27 | 17 | CASSLVGQVSYNSPLHF
TRBV2 | 12 | CASSAYREKLFF
TRBV5-6 | 12 | CASSNGQGPKNF
TRBV7-2 | 15 | CASSLISGGTYEQYF
TRBV5-8 | 15 | CASSLHRGHSYEQYF
TRBV19 | 15 | CASTPPGGTNTEAFF
TRBV7-2 | 15 | CASTISRGVGYEQYF
TRBV4-3 | 19 | CASSQDPPSGGVFLYEQYF
TRBV7-9 | 14 | CASRNNRGPYGYTF
TRBV6-1 | 15 | CASSLGQASQETQYF